This T cell receptor beta chain was recovered during a study of T cell changes during pregnancy in multiple sclerosis. CDR3 length: 12 residues. V lost 3 bases, J lost 5 bases, and 7 bases lay in between. Germline values: CDR1 LNHDA, CDR2 SQIVND (reference sequence). This table comes from immunoSEQ multiplex PCR, and its TCRdb copy is limited to in-frame clones, with some not included. The repertoire holds 50,000 to 60,000 clones, with 92% as singletons. The sequences come from CD4+ T cells from peripheral blood mononuclear cells, collected after pregnancy. The TCR originated in a female donor in good health, enrolled as a control in a pregnancy study. The chain has TRBV19 and TRBJ1-1, with D hard to call. The DNA for the CDR3 is TGTGCCAGTAGTATTGGAGAGACTGAAGCTTTCTTT. Its protein product is CASSIGETEAFF.